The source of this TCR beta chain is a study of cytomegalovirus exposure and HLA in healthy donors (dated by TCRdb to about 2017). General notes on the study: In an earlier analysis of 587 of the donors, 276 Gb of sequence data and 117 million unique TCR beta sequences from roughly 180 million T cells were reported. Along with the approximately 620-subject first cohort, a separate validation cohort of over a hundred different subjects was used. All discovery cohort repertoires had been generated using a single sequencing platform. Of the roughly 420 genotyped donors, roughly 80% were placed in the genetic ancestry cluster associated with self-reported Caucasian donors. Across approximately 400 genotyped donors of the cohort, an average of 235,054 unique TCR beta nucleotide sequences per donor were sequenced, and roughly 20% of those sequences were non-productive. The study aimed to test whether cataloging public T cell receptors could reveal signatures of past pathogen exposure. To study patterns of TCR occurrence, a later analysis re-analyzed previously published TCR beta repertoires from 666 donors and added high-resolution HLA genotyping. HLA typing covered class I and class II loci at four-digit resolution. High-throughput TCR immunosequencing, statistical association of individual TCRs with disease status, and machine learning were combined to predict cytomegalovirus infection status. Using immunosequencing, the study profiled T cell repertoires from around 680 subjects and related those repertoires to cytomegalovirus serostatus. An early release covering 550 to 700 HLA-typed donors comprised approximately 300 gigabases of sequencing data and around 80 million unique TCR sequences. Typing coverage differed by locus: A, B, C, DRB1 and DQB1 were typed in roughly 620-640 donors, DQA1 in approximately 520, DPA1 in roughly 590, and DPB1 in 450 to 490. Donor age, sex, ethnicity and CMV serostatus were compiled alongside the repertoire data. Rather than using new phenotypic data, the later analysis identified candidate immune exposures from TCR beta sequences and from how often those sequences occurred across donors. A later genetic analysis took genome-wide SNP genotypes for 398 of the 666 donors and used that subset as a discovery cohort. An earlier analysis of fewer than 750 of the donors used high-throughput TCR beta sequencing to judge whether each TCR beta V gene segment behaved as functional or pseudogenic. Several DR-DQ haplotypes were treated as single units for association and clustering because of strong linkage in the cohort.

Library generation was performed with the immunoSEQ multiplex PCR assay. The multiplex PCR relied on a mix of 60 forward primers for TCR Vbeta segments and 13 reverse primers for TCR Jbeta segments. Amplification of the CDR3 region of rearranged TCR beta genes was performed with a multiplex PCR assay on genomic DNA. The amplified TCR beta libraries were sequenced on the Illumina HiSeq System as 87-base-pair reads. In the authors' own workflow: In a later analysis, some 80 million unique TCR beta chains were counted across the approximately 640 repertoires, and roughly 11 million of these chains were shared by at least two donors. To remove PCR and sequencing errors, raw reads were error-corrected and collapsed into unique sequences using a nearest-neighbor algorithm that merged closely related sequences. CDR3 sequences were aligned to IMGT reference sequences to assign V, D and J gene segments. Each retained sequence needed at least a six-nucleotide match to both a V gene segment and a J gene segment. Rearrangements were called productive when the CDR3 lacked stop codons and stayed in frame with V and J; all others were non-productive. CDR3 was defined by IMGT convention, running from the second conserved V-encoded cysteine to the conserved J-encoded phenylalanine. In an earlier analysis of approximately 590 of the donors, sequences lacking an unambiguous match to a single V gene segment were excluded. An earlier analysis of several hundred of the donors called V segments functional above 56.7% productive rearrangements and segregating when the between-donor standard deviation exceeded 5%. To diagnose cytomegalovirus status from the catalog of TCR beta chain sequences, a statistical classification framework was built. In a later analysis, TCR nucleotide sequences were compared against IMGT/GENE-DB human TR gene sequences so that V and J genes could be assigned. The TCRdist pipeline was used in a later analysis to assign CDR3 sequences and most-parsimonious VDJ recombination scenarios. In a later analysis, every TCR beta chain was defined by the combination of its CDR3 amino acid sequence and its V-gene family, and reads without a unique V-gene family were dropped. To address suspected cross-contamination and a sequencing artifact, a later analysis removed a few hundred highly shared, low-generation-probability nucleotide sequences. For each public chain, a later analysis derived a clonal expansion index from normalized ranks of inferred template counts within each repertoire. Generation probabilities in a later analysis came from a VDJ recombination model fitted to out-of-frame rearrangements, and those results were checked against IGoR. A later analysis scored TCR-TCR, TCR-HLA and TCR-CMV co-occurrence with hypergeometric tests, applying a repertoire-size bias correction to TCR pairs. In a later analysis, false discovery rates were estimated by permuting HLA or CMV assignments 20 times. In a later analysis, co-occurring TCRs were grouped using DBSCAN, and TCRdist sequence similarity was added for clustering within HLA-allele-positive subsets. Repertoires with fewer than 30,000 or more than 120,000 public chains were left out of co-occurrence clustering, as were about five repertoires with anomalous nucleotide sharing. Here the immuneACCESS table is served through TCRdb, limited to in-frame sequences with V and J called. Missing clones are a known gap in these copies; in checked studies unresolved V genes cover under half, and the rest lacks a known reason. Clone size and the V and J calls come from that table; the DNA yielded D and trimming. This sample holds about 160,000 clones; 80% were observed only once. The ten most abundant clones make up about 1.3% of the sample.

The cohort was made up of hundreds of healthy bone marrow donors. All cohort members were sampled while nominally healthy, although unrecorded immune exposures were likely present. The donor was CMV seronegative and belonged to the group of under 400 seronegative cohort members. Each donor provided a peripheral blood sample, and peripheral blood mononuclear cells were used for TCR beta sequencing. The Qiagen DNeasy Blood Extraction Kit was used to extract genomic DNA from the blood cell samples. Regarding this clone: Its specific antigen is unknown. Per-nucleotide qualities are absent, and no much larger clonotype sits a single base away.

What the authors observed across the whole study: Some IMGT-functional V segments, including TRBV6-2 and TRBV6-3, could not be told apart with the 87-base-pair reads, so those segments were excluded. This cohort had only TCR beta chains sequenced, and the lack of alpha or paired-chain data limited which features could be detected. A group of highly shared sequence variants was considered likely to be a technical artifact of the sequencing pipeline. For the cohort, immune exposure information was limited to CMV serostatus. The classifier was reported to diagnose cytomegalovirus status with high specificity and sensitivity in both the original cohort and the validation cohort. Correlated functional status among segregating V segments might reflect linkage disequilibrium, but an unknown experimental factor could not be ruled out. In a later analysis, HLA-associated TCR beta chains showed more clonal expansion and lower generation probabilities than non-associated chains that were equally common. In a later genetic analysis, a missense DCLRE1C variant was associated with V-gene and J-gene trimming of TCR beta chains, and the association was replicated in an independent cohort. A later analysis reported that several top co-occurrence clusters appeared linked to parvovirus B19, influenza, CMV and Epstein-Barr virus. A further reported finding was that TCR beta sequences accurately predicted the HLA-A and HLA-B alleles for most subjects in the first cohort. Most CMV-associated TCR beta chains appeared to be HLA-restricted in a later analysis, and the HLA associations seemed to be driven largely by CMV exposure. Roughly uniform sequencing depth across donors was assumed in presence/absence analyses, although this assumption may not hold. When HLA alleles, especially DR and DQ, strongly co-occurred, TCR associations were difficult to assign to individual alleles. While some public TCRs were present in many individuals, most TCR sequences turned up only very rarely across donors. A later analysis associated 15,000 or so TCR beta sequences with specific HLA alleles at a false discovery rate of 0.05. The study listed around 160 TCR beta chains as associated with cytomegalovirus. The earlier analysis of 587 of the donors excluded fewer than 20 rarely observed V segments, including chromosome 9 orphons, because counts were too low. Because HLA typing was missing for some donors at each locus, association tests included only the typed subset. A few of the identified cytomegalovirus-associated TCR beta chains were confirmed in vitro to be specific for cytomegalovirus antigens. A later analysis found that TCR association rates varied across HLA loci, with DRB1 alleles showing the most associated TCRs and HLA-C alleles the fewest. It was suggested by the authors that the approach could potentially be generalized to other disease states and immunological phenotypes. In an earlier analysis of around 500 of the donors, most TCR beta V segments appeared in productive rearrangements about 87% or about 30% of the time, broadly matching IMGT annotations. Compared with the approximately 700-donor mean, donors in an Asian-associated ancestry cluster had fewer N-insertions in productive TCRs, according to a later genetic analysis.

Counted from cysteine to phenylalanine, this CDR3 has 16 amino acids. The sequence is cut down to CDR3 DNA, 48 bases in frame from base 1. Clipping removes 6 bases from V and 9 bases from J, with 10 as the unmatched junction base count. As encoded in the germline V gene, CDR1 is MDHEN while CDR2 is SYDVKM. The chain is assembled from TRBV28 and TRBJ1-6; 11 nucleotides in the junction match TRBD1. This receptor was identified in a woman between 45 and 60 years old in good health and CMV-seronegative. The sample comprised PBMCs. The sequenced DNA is TGTGCCAGCAGCACCGGGACAGGGGGTTTTGGTTCACCCCTCCACTTT. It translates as CASSTGTGGFGSPLHF.